The rows below give T cell receptor beta chains drawn from one sample of a study of beta chain features in type 1 diabetes. Method: immunoSEQ multiplex PCR; TCRdb's copy keeps in-frame clones and lacks some. The table shows some 150,000 clones, with 10% to 15% occurring only once. The material sequenced was central memory CD4+ T cells from blood. Source of these receptors: a man aged 18 to 29 with type 1 diabetes. CDR3s include the opening cysteine and the closing phenylalanine or tryptophan. D genes are given only for firm matches. The size field is filled for only some rows; it gives once, few, many or a size class.

j_gene	abundance	d_gene	v_gene	CDR3aa	CDR3nt
TRBJ1-6	few	TRBD1	TRBV2	CASSKGQGVRSPLHF	TGTGCCAGCAGTAAGGGACAGGGGGTGAGATCACCCCTCCACTTT
TRBJ1-2	-	-	TRBV7-8	CASSLDKHNYGYTF	TGTGCCAGCAGCTTGGACAAGCACAACTATGGCTACACCTTC
TRBJ1-2	-	-	TRBV18	CASSRGGTDGYTF	TGTGCCAGCTCCCGGGGGGGAACGGATGGCTACACCTTC
TRBJ1-2	many	TRBD1	TRBV4-1	CASSQAGGTDYGYTF	TGCGCCAGCAGCCAAGCAGGGGGCACGGACTATGGCTACACCTTC
TRBJ2-1	few	-	TRBV6-6	CASSYSADSYNEQFF	TGTGCCAGCAGTTACTCCGCAGACAGCTACAATGAGCAGTTCTTC
TRBJ1-6	once	-	TRBV28	CASSLQGGRGTLHF	TGTGCCAGCAGTTTACAGGGTGGGCGGGGTACCCTCCACTTT
TRBJ1-1	few	-	TRBV4-2	CASSQERGTEAFF	TGTGCCAGCAGCCAAGAGCGCGGCACTGAAGCTTTCTTT
TRBJ1-1	-	-	TRBV6-1	CASSEYRVGLVNTEAFF	TGTGCCAGCAGTGAATACAGGGTGGGCCTGGTGAACACTGAAGCTTTCTTT
TRBJ2-5	-	-	TRBV27	CASSPGWWETQYF	TGTGCCAGCAGTCCTGGGTGGTGGGAGACCCAGTACTTC
TRBJ1-2	few	TRBD1	TRBV30	CAWSEDRATGYGYTF	TGTGCCTGGAGTGAGGACAGGGCAACAGGCTATGGCTACACCTTC
TRBJ2-7	many	-	TRBV5-1	CASSFGTPTYEQYF	TGCGCCAGCAGCTTCGGGACACCTACCTACGAGCAGTACTTC
TRBJ2-2	-	-	TRBV5-6	CASSFTVGELFF	TGTGCCAGCAGCTTTACGGTCGGGGAGCTGTTTTTT
TRBJ2-3	-	TRBD1	TRBV11-2	CASSRAQGVNTQYF	TGTGCCAGCAGCCGGGCACAGGGGGTAAATACGCAGTATTTT
TRBJ1-2	few	-	TRBV14	CASSQEWLGYTF	TGTGCCAGCAGCCAAGAATGGTTAGGCTACACCTTC
TRBJ2-7	-	-	TRBV7-9	CASSLAPGEDEQYF	TGTGCCAGCAGCTTAGCCCCAGGGGAGGACGAGCAGTACTTC
TRBJ1-2	few	-	TRBV25-1	CASSESRAAANYGYTF	TGTGCCAGCAGTGAATCCCGGGCAGCAGCTAACTATGGCTACACCTTC
TRBJ2-1	few	TRBD1	TRBV9	CASSFGQGGNEQFF	TGTGCCAGCAGCTTCGGACAGGGGGGCAATGAGCAGTTCTTC
TRBJ2-1	many	-	TRBV7-2	CASSFVANEQFF	TGTGCCAGCAGCTTTGTAGCGAATGAGCAGTTCTTC
TRBJ2-7	many	-	TRBV29-1	CSVDLDTGEQYF	TGCAGCGTTGATCTGGACACGGGAGAGCAGTACTTC
TRBJ1-4	-	-	TRBV2	CASSLGGHNEKLFF	TGTGCCAGCAGCCTGGGGGGCCATAATGAAAAACTGTTTTTT
TRBJ2-3	-	-	TRBV7-2	CASSSLGGTDTQYF	TGTGCCAGCAGCTCCCTCGGGGGAACGGATACGCAGTATTTT
TRBJ2-7	many	-	TRBV7-2	CASSLGGNTREQYF	TGTGCCAGCAGCTTAGGCGGGAACACTAGGGAGCAGTACTTC
TRBJ1-1	-	TRBD1	TRBV7-9	CASSFIRGRTEAFF	TGTGCCAGCAGCTTTATTAGGGGGCGCACTGAAGCTTTCTTT
TRBJ2-3	-	-	TRBV19	CASSVPLVDTQYF	TGTGCCAGTAGTGTCCCCTTAGTTGATACGCAGTATTTT
TRBJ2-1	-	-	TRBV18	CASSRGGGANEQFF	TGTGCCAGCTCACGTGGAGGGGGGGCGAATGAGCAGTTCTTC
TRBJ2-1	-	-	TRBV2	CASSEEGYNEQFF	TGTGCCAGCAGTGAAGAGGGTTACAATGAGCAGTTCTTC
TRBJ1-1	-	-	TRBV4-2	CASSQDIRGMEAFF	TGTGCCAGCAGCCAAGATATAAGGGGAATGGAAGCTTTCTTT
TRBJ2-1	few	-	TRBV5-1	CASSLSGGLNEQFF	TGCGCCAGCAGCTTGAGTGGGGGGCTGAATGAGCAGTTCTTC
TRBJ2-3	many	TRBD1	TRBV2	CASSFLTGTGTDTQYF	TGTGCCAGCAGTTTCCTGACAGGGACGGGGACAGATACGCAGTATTTT
TRBJ1-1	-	-	TRBV6-1	CASSITGNTEAFF	TGTGCCAGCAGCATAACAGGGAACACTGAAGCTTTCTTT
TRBJ1-3	few	-	TRBV10-3	CAIRQGAGNTIYF	TGTGCCATCAGACAGGGTGCTGGAAACACCATATATTTT
TRBJ1-1	-	-	TRBV10-3	CATKTQGDTEAFF	TGTGCCACCAAGACCCAGGGAGACACTGAAGCTTTCTTT
TRBJ2-5	-	TRBD1	TRBV29-1	CSVTGVGQETQYF	TGCAGCGTGACAGGGGTTGGCCAAGAGACCCAGTACTTC
TRBJ1-1	few	-	TRBV18	CASSRTDTNTEAFF	TGTGCCAGCTCGAGGACAGACACGAACACTGAAGCTTTCTTT
TRBJ2-7	few	-	TRBV7-9	CASGMTYEQYF	TGTGCCAGCGGGATGACCTACGAGCAGTACTTC